The clone carrying this T cell receptor (beta chain) was detected only once. Its antigen is undetermined. Germline V gene lookup returns CDR1 LNHDA and CDR2 SQIVND (reference sequence). V gave up 5 bases and J gave up 14 bases; unmatched junction bases: 6. The CDR3 consists of 13 residues. The record originates from a study of T cell repertoires in cytomegalovirus infection. TCRdb re-called the reads through MiXCR, storing one row per CDR3 protein. The top ten clones hold roughly an eighth of a sample with roughly 990,000 distinct CDR3 sequences, roughly 30% of them seen once. The V call is TRBV19, the J call TRBJ1-6; 10 bases line up with TRBD1. Sample: cultured CD8+ T cells from PBMCs, taken from culture after CMV antigen stimulation. The clonotype was recovered from a human donor in good health (CMV status not recorded). Some clones in this sample may be carry-over from other donors' samples. The CDR3, as DNA: TGTGCCAGTAGTTGGGACAGGGGTCAAACCCTCCACTTT. Translation gives CASSWDRGQTLHF. The whole variable domain, filled in from reference TRBV19 and TRBJ1-6, reads DGGITQSPKYLFRKEGQNVTLSCEQNLNHDAMYWYRQDPGQGLRLIYYSQIVNDFQKGDIAEGYSVSREKKESFPLTVTSAQKNPTAFYLCASSWDRGQTLHFGNGTRLTVT.